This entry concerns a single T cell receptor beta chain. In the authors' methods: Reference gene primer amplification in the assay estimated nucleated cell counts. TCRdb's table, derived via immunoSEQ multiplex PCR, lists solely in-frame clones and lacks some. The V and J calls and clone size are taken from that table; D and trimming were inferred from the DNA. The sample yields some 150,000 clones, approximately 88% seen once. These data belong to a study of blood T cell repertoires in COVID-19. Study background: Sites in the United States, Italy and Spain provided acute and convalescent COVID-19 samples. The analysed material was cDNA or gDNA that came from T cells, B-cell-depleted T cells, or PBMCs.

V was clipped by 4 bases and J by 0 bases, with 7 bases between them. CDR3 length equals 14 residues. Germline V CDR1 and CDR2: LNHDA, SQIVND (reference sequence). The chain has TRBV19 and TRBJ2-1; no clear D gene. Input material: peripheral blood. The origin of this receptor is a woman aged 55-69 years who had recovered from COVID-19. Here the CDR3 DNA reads TGTGCCAGTAGTAGAAGTAGCTCCTACAATGAGCAGTTCTTC. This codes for CASSRSSSYNEQFF.